This T cell receptor beta chain derives from a study of patients and donors after allogeneic stem cell transplantation. V dropped 7 bases and J dropped 3 bases, with 16 bases sitting between them. The length of the CDR3 is 15 residues. A few counts support this clonotype. TCRdb ran MiXCR on the RT-PCR reads and lists one entry per CDR3 protein. The sample shows around 170,000 distinct CDR3 sequences, approximately 22% of them seen only once. The receptor was derived from a human donor who was either an allogeneic HSCT recipient or a stem cell or donor lymphocyte infusion donor (not recorded which). It is not recorded whose cells these are; they may come from a transplant donor. The chain combines TRBV12-3 or TRBV12-4 with TRBJ2-1; no clear D gene. The specimen sequenced was blood, either unsorted or a sorted T cell fraction (not recorded which). The CDR3 region has the DNA TGTGCCAGCAACAACGATTTCCCCTTCTACAATGAGCAGTTCTTC. As protein: CASNNDFPFYNEQFF.